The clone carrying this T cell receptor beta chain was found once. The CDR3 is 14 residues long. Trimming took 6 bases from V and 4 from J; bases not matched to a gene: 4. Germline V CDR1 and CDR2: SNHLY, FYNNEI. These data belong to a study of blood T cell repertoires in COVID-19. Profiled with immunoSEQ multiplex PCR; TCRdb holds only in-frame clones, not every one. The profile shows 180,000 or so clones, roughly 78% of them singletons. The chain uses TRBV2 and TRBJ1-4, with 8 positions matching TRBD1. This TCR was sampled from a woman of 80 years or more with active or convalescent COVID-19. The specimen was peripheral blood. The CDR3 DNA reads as TGTGCCAGCAGGACAGGGGCAATTAATGAAAAACTGTTTTTT. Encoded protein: CASRTGAINEKLFF.